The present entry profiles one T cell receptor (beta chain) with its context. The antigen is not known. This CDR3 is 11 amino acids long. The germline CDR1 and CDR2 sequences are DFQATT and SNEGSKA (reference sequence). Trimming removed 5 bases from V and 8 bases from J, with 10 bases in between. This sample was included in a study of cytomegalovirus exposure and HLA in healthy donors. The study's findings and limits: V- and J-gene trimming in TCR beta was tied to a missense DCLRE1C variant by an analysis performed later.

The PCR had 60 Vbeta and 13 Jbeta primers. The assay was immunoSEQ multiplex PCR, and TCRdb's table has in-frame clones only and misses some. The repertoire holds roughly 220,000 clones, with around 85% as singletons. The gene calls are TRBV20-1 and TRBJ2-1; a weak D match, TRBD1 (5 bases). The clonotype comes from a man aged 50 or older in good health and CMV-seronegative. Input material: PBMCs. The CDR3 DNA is TGCAGTGCTCGACAGCCGGATGAGCAGTTCTTC. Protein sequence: CSARQPDEQFF.